The rows below give T cell receptor beta chains drawn from one sample of a study of blood T cell repertoires in COVID-19. Generated by immunoSEQ multiplex PCR, the TCRdb table keeps only in-frame clones and is missing some. This sample has over 200,000 clones, with roughly four fifths found just once. The sequenced sample was PBMCs or T cells enriched from blood (not recorded which). The source is a man aged 35-49 years who had recovered from COVID-19. The CDR3 runs from the conserved cysteine through the conserved F or W. D genes are given only for firm matches. Only some rows state a clone size, as once, few, many or a class for expanded clones.

>TRBV25-1|-|-|TRBJ2-2
TGTGCCAGCAGTGGGCCGAACACCGGGGAGCTGTTTTTT
CASSGPNTGELFF
>TRBV4-3|TRBD2|-|TRBJ2-7
TGCGCCAGCAGCCAAGGGGAGGGGAGGTACGAGCAGTACTTC
CASSQGEGRYEQYF
>TRBV28|TRBD2|-|TRBJ2-5
TGTGCCAGCAGTTTATTGCGGGGGCAAGAGACCCAGTACTTC
CASSLLRGQETQYF
>TRBV27|-|-|TRBJ2-5
TGTGCCAGCAGTTTAGGGGTGGCGGGCCGTGAGACCCAGTACTTC
CASSLGVAGRETQYF
>TRBV7-2|TRBD1|-|TRBJ1-5
TGTGCCAGCAGCACAAGTGGGACAGGGGGTACTCAGCCCCAGCATTTT
CASSTSGTGGTQPQHF
>TRBV5-1|TRBD1|-|TRBJ2-3
TGCGCCAGCAGCCTAACCGGGACAGGGGCGGCAGATACGCAGTATTTT
CASSLTGTGAADTQYF
>TRBV6-6|-|few|TRBJ2-6
TGTGCCAGCAGTCTCCTGATCATTGGACGGGGGACTTCAGGGGCCAACGTCCTGACTTTC
CASSLLIIGRGTSGANVLTF
>TRBV30|-|once|TRBJ1-1
TGTGCCACGACAGTCAACACTGAAGCTTTCTTT
CATTVNTEAFF
>TRBV7-3|-|-|TRBJ2-2
TGTGCCAGCAGCCCCCGGACTGTACCCGGGGAGCTGTTTTTT
CASSPRTVPGELFF
>TRBV19|-|-|TRBJ1-5
TGTGCCAGTAGTATAGTGAGAGGGAATCAGCCCCAGCATTTT
CASSIVRGNQPQHF
>TRBV14|TRBD1|-|TRBJ1-1
TGTGCCAGCAGCCAAGAGGGGACAGCGCGCAGTGAAGCTTTCTTT
CASSQEGTARSEAFF
>TRBV6-5|TRBD1|-|TRBJ1-1
TGTGCCAGCAGCCCCTCTGACAGGGGGCGGGGGGGAGCTTTCTTT
CASSPSDRGRGGAFF
>TRBV3-1/TRBV3-2|TRBD2|-|TRBJ2-7
TGTGCCAGCAGACCGGGGGGTGGGGTTTACGAGCAGTACTTC
CASRPGGGVYEQYF
>TRBV6-2/TRBV6-3|TRBD1|-|TRBJ2-2
TGTGCCAGCAGTTACACCCCGACAGGGAACGGGGAGCTGTTTTTT
CASSYTPTGNGELFF
>TRBV7-2|-|-|TRBJ1-3
TGTGCCAGCAGCTTTCCGGGAAACACCATATATTTT
CASSFPGNTIYF
>TRBV19|-|-|TRBJ1-1
TGTGCCAGTAGTATTAACCAGTACACTGAAGCTTTCTTT
CASSINQYTEAFF
>TRBV5-1|TRBD1|-|TRBJ2-5
TGCGCCAGCAGCGTACAGGGGGCTAAAGAGACCCAGTACTTC
CASSVQGAKETQYF
>TRBV29-1|-|-|TRBJ2-7
TGCAGCGTCGTAAGACAAAGCTCCTACGAGCAGTACTTC
CSVVRQSSYEQYF
>TRBV9|TRBD1|once|TRBJ1-2
TGTGCCAGCAGCACCGGGACAGCAGATAACTATGGCTACACCTTC
CASSTGTADNYGYTF
>TRBV20-1|-|-|TRBJ1-5
TGCAGTGCTAGTCCTGGGCAACTTTTCGCGCCCCAGCATTTT
CSASPGQLFAPQHF
>TRBV6-4|TRBD2|-|TRBJ2-1
TGTGCCAGCTCCTCGCTGGGTGGCGGGAGGCCCAATGAGCAGTTCTTC
CASSSLGGGRPNEQFF
>TRBV2|-|-|TRBJ1-5
TGTGCCAGCAGTGAAGCTAGCGTATTTCAGCCCCAGCATTTT
CASSEASVFQPQHF
>TRBV9|-|-|TRBJ1-2
TGTGCCAGCAGCGTAGATCCGGCAGGGGACTATGGCTACACCTTC
CASSVDPAGDYGYTF
>TRBV29-1|TRBD1|-|TRBJ2-1
TGCAGCGTTGAGGGACAGGGTTCCGATGAGCAGTTCTTC
CSVEGQGSDEQFF
>TRBV9|TRBD1|-|TRBJ2-3
TGTGCCAGCAGGGGACAGGGTGGAGCAGATACGCAGTATTTT
CASRGQGGADTQYF
>TRBV7-3|-|-|TRBJ1-1
TGTGCCAGCAGCTTACGGGGGAGAACTGAAGCTTTCTTT
CASSLRGRTEAFF
>TRBV7-3|-|-|TRBJ2-3
TGTGCCAGCAGCGTAACCGGGTCCACAGATACGCAGTATTTT
CASSVTGSTDTQYF
>TRBV7-2|-|-|TRBJ1-2
TGTGCCAGCAGCTTAGGGACAGACAATAACTATGGCTACACCTTC
CASSLGTDNNYGYTF
>TRBV5-1|TRBD1|-|TRBJ1-5
TGCGCCAGCAGCTCCACCGGACAGGGTGGCCAGCCCCAGCATTTT
CASSSTGQGGQPQHF
>TRBV27|-|-|TRBJ2-5
TGTGCCAGCAGTTTCTGGGAGGAGAGGGCACAGACCCAGTACTTC
CASSFWEERAQTQYF